These T cell receptor beta chains were read from a single sample in a study of early T cells in non-severe SARS-CoV-2 infection. From the 5' RACE reads, TCRdb called clonotypes with MiXCR, one entry per CDR3 protein. The sample gives around 44,000 distinct CDR3 sequences, more than 6.5% of which show up once; approximately 5% is in the top ten. Sequencing used whole blood. The receptor source for this set is an adult who was a healthcare worker with PCR-confirmed SARS-CoV-2 infection or an uninfected control (not recorded which). Both conserved end residues are part of each CDR3. D genes are given only for firm matches. Size tells how often a clone was seen (once, few, many) or the class of an expanded clone, and some rows leave it out.

TRBJ1-4	TRBV5-1	many	-	CASSFRHTTTNEKLFF	TGCGCCAGCAGCTTCCGGCACACTACAACTAATGAAAAACTGTTTTTT
TRBJ1-1	TRBV6-6	medium-sized	TRBD1	CASNQRQGDSTEAFF	TGTGCCAGCAATCAAAGACAGGGGGATAGCACTGAAGCTTTCTTT
TRBJ2-7	TRBV28	many	TRBD1	CASWDRVSYEQYF	TGTGCCAGTTGGGACAGGGTTTCCTACGAGCAGTACTTC
TRBJ1-1	TRBV18	few	-	CASSRGQSTEAFF	TGTGCCAGCTCACGAGGGCAGAGCACTGAAGCTTTCTTT
TRBJ2-1	TRBV14	many	-	CASSPLTGRSYNEQFF	TGTGCCAGCAGCCCTCTAACGGGGAGGTCCTACAATGAGCAGTTCTTC
TRBJ2-7	TRBV10-1	-	TRBD1	CASRARTGDYEQYF	TGCGCCAGCAGAGCCCGGACAGGGGACTACGAGCAGTACTTC
TRBJ2-1	TRBV12-3/TRBV12-4	many	TRBD2	CASTPGGGVNEQFF	TGTGCCAGCACCCCTGGCGGGGGGGTTAATGAGCAGTTCTTC
TRBJ1-5	TRBV7-9	many	TRBD1	CASSSTQGGNQPQHF	TGTGCCAGCAGCTCTACACAGGGGGGTAATCAGCCCCAGCATTTT
TRBJ2-4	TRBV15	medium-sized	-	CATSRDRWAKNIQYF	TGTGCCACCAGCAGAGACCGGTGGGCCAAAAACATTCAGTACTTC
TRBJ1-5	TRBV4-1	many	-	CASSQVWGSNQPQHF	TGCGCCAGCAGCCAAGTATGGGGAAGCAATCAGCCCCAGCATTTT
TRBJ1-6	TRBV20-1	many	-	CSAYEQGHHNSPLHF	TGCAGTGCCTACGAACAGGGCCACCATAATTCACCCCTCCACTTT
TRBJ1-5	TRBV5-6	many	-	CASSLGEVNQPQHF	TGTGCCAGCAGCTTGGGCGAGGTCAATCAGCCCCAGCATTTT
TRBJ2-7	TRBV5-1	-	-	CASSQLSGEQYF	TGCGCCAGCAGCCAACTTTCGGGCGAGCAGTACTTC
TRBJ2-7	TRBV7-6	many	-	CASSLFQGDSYEQYF	TGTGCCAGCAGCTTATTTCAGGGCGACTCCTACGAGCAGTACTTC
TRBJ2-1	TRBV6-2/TRBV6-3	many	-	CASLTGGRGKYNEQFF	TGTGCCAGCCTCACCGGGGGGCGGGGGAAATACAATGAGCAGTTCTTC
TRBJ1-1	TRBV20-1	few	-	CSARDNRGLSTEAFF	TGCAGTGCTAGAGATAATAGGGGCCTGAGCACTGAAGCTTTCTTT
TRBJ2-3	TRBV12-3/TRBV12-4	-	-	CASSLRLGINTDTQYF	TGTGCCAGCAGTCTGAGACTCGGAATAAACACAGATACGCAGTATTTT
TRBJ1-1	TRBV7-6	-	-	CASSLVGQNTEAFF	TGTGCCAGCAGCTTAGTAGGTCAAAACACTGAAGCTTTCTTT
TRBJ2-7	TRBV28	many	-	CASSLAGKVNEQYF	TGTGCCAGCAGTTTAGCAGGGAAGGTCAACGAGCAGTACTTC
TRBJ2-3	TRBV7-2	-	-	CASSLGISGTDTQYF	TGTGCCAGCAGCTTAGGAATTAGCGGCACAGATACGCAGTATTTT
TRBJ1-2	TRBV12-3/TRBV12-4	many	TRBD1	CASSSLTGTYGYTF	TGTGCCAGCAGTTCCTTGACAGGGACCTATGGCTACACCTTC
TRBJ1-5	TRBV6-6	many	-	CATKGEGDNQPQHF	TGTGCCACCAAGGGGGAGGGGGACAATCAGCCCCAGCATTTT
TRBJ1-1	TRBV2	many	TRBD1	CASRDRVNTEAFF	TGTGCCAGCAGAGACAGGGTGAACACTGAAGCTTTCTTT
TRBJ1-2	TRBV2	many	TRBD1	CASSDGDRVPYGYTF	TGTGCCAGCAGTGACGGCGACAGGGTCCCATATGGCTACACCTTC
TRBJ1-5	TRBV12-3/TRBV12-4	many	-	CASSPDDYSNQPQHF	TGTGCCAGCAGCCCGGACGACTATAGCAATCAGCCCCAGCATTTT
TRBJ2-7	TRBV19	many	-	CASSIVAGAYEQYF	TGTGCCAGTAGTATAGTGGCAGGAGCCTACGAGCAGTACTTC
TRBJ2-7	TRBV20-1	few	-	CSARADRDEQYF	TGCAGTGCTAGAGCCGACCGGGACGAGCAGTACTTC
TRBJ2-3	TRBV28	many	-	CASSLTPLSTDTQYF	TGTGCCAGCAGTTTGACACCCCTCAGCACAGATACGCAGTATTTT
TRBJ1-2	TRBV5-4	-	TRBD1	CASSLGTGVAGYTF	TGTGCCAGCAGCTTGGGGACAGGGGTGGCTGGCTACACCTTC
TRBJ1-2	TRBV7-9	many	TRBD1	CASSLPERTGGHFNYGYTF	TGTGCCAGCAGCTTACCGGAAAGGACAGGGGGACATTTTAACTATGGCTACACCTTC
TRBJ2-5	TRBV3-1	many	-	CASSQGSLALYF	TGTGCCAGCAGCCAAGGTTCGTTAGCCCTGTACTTC
TRBJ1-5	TRBV10-1	few	-	CASSELDPDQPQHF	TGCGCCAGCAGTGAGTTGGACCCCGATCAGCCCCAGCATTTT
TRBJ1-5	TRBV30	-	-	CAWSARNSQPQHF	TGTGCCTGGAGCGCCAGGAACAGTCAGCCCCAGCATTTT